Below, 18 T cell receptor beta chains from the same sample are listed, as sequenced in a study of blood T cells in healthy people across ages. PCR was performed a second time for about 7 to 11 cycles using a sample-barcoded 5' primer and a J-beta primer mix. MiXCR, applied by TCRdb to the 5' RACE reads, yields one record per CDR3 protein. The sample has around 400,000 distinct CDR3 sequences, more than 45% seen once. The sample comprised blood. The receptors originated from a man aged 55 to 70 in good health.

The V and J genes are TRBV15 and TRBJ2-2; the D is unclear. This CDR3 is 15 amino acids long. V lost 2 bases, J lost 7 bases, and 14 bases lay in between. From germline, CDR1 is LNHNV and CDR2 YYDKDF (reference sequence). DNA of the CDR3: TGTGCCACCAGCAGACGTCCGTCTGCAATCGGGGAGCTGTTTTTT. Protein: CATSRRPSAIGELFF.

The chain joins TRBV28 to TRBJ2-1; D is unresolved. The germline gives CDR1 MDHEN, CDR2 SYDVKM. Trimming left V 3 bases short and J 8 bases short, with 5 bases between. The CDR3 is made up of 11 amino acids. The CDR3 DNA reads as TGTGCCAGCAGTTTCGCGGATGAGCAGTTCTTC. Translated: CASSFADEQFF.

Only a few counts were recorded for this clonotype. The chain combines TRBV20-1 with TRBJ2-7; a possible D gene is TRBD2 (5 bases). CDR3 length equals 11 residues. Trimming left V 4 bases short and J 3 bases short, with 7 bases between. Germline assignment: CDR1 DFQATT and CDR2 SNEGSKA (reference sequence). The CDR3 nucleotides are TGCAGTGCTAACGGGGTCTACGAGCAGTACTTC. This codes for CSANGVYEQYF.

V usage is TRBV20-1 and J usage is TRBJ2-3, with D possibly TRBD1 on 6 matching bases. Per germline, CDR1 DFQATT and CDR2 SNEGSKA (reference sequence). With 5 bases removed from V and 3 bases from J, the gap between germline ends came to 21 bases. CDR3 size: 16 residues. In DNA, the CDR3 is TGCAGTGCTCATAATACACAGGGTCTGGGAACAGATACGCAGTATTTT. As protein: CSAHNTQGLGTDTQYF.

In DNA form, the CDR3 reads TGTGCCAGCAGTAACTCAGGGTCCGGGGAGCTGTTTTTT. Translating it yields CASSNSGSGELFF. This sequence joins TRBV3-1 and TRBJ2-2, with a possible D match to TRBD1 (5 bases). CDR3 size: 13 residues. V lost 6 bases to trimming and J lost 6 bases, with 11 bases between them. CDR1 LGHDT and CDR2 YNNKEL come from the germline V gene (reference sequence).

The rearrangement links TRBV2 to TRBJ2-5; 12 positions agree with TRBD2. After removal of 7 bases from V and 4 bases from J, the junction contained 13 bases not matched to a gene. CDR1 and CDR2 from the germline V gene are SNHLY and FYNNEI. CDR3 size: 17 residues. The CDR3 DNA is TGTGCCAGCACCCGAGCGGGGGCGACTAGCGGGAGAGAGACCCAGTACTTC. It yields the protein CASTRAGATSGRETQYF.

This chain links TRBV24-1 with TRBJ2-7; D is perhaps TRBD1 (6 bases). This CDR3 is 14 amino acids long. V shed 2 bases and J shed 2 bases, with 9 bases lying between them. CDR1 is KGHDR, CDR2 SFDVKD, per germline. CDR3 amino acids: CATSDSGAPYEQYF. CDR3 in DNA: TGTGCCACCAGTGATTCAGGGGCGCCCTACGAGCAGTACTTC.

CDR3: CASRPPGSGTSYEQYF. The CDR3 nucleotides read TGTGCCAGCAGGCCTCCGGGTAGCGGGACTTCCTACGAGCAGTACTTC. This rearrangement joins TRBV6-5 to TRBJ2-7, with 8 bases that match TRBD2. V trimming: 6 bases; J trimming: 1 base; junction bases outside the gene matches: 11. The CDR3 contains 16 residues. Looked up from germline, CDR1 is MNHEY and CDR2 is SVGAGI.

CDR3 sequence reads: CATSRDLAGRRASYEQYF. The CDR3 region has the DNA TGTGCCACCAGCAGAGATCTGGCAGGGCGCCGGGCCTCCTACGAGCAGTACTTC. The chain combines TRBV15 with TRBJ2-7, with D possibly TRBD1 on 5 matching bases. Trimming took 0 bases from V and 0 from J, leaving 18 bases between them. The germline V gene encodes CDR1 LNHNV and CDR2 YYDKDF (reference sequence). The CDR3 covers 18 residues. The entire variable domain, with the rest obtained from reference TRBV15 and TRBJ2-7, is as follows: DAMVIQNPRYQVTQFGKPVTLSCSQTLNHNVMYWYQQKSSQAPKLLFHYYDKDFNNEADTPDNFQSRRPNTSFCFLDIRSPGLGDTAMYLCATSRDLAGRRASYEQYFGPGTRLTVT.

This clonotype was counted between two and nine times. The CDR3: CSAGLAGAGDTQYF. The CDR3 bases are TGCAGTGCGGGCCTAGCGGGAGCTGGGGATACGCAGTATTTT. The chain recombines TRBV20-1 with TRBJ2-3; 10 positions agree with TRBD2. J lost 6 bases, V lost 6 bases, and 9 bases had no gene match. CDR1 DFQATT and CDR2 SNEGSKA come from the germline V gene (reference sequence). This CDR3 has 14 amino acids.

V gene TRBV9 combines with J gene TRBJ2-1; no firm D call. There are 14 residues in the CDR3. CDR1 is SGDLS and CDR2 is YYNGEE in the germline V gene. Trimming removed 0 bases from V and 8 bases from J, with 12 bases in between. The CDR3 sequence: CASSVGGSWDEQFF. The CDR3 coding sequence is TGTGCCAGCAGCGTAGGAGGATCCTGGGATGAGCAGTTCTTC.

This chain uses TRBV19 with TRBJ2-4, with 7 positions matching TRBD2. The CDR3 covers 13 residues. Germline V CDR1 and CDR2: LNHDA, SQIVND (reference sequence). The J segment lost 13 bases and the V segment lost 5 bases, leaving 11 bases of the junction unmatched. The CDR3 is CASSSEDRREQYF. The CDR3 bases are TGTGCCAGTAGTTCTGAGGACCGGCGGGAGCAGTACTTC.

The rearrangement links TRBV20-1 to TRBJ1-1; 8 positions match TRBD1. The germline gives CDR1 DFQATT, CDR2 SNEGSKA (reference sequence). This CDR3 contains 13 residues. Trimming took 3 bases from V and 7 from J; bases not matched to a gene: 7. The DNA of the CDR3 is TGCAGTGCTAGGCAGGGGGCAGCAGGTGAAGCTTTCTTT. Residues: CSARQGAAGEAFF.

The chain employs TRBV2 and TRBJ2-6, with D uncertain. From germline, CDR1 is SNHLY and CDR2 FYNNEI. The V and J ends lost 9 bases and 0 bases respectively, with 9 bases between them. This CDR3 is built from 14 residues. The CDR3 is CARGSDSGANVLTF. The CDR3 nucleotides are TGTGCCAGGGGATCGGACTCTGGGGCCAACGTCCTGACTTTC. Using reference TRBV2 and TRBJ2-6 for the parts outside the CDR3, the full variable domain is EPEVTQTPSHQVTQMGQEVILRCVPISNHLYFYWYRQILGQKVEFLVSFYNNEISEKSEIFDDQFSVERPDGSNFTLKIRSTKLEDSAMYFCARGSDSGANVLTFGAGSRLTVL.

This clonotype was seen a handful of times. The chain uses TRBV27 and TRBJ2-7; TRBD2 matches 11 bases. The CDR3 has 14 residues. V lost 6 bases and J lost 2; bases outside the gene matches: 3. The germline CDR1 and CDR2 sequences are MNHEY and SMNVEV (reference sequence). CDR3 protein: CASRGTSGAYEQYF. The CDR3 nucleotides are TGTGCCAGCAGGGGGACTAGCGGTGCCTACGAGCAGTACTTC.

This clonotype was seen repeatedly, ten times or more. A much larger clone differs by one base, so this may be a read error. This chain joins TRBV6-5 and TRBJ2-3, with TRBD2 identical over 11 bases. Germline assignment: CDR1 MNHEY and CDR2 SVGAGI. The CDR3 extends over 15 amino acids. With V trimmed by 6 bases and J by 6 bases, 8 bases remained unmatched. The CDR3 DNA reads TGTGCCAGCAGGAGGGTAGCGGGAGGGTTGGATACGCAGTATTTT. This translates into CASRRVAGGLDTQYF.

This clonotype was found once. The chain combines TRBV30 with TRBJ2-7; 7 bases are a match to TRBD2. The length of the CDR3 is 15 residues. The junction had 6 bases not matched to a gene; V was cut back by 0 bases and J by 1 base. Germline V gives CDR1 GTSNPN, CDR2 SVGIG (reference sequence). The CDR3 DNA follows: TGTGCCTGGAGTGTTAGGACTAGTACATCCTACGAGCAGTACTTC. It translates to CAWSVRTSTSYEQYF.

V gene TRBV12-3 or TRBV12-4 combines with J gene TRBJ1-5, with a possible D match to TRBD1 (5 bases). V lost 5 bases and J lost 4, with 9 bases in between. The CDR3 extends over 13 amino acids. In nucleotides, the CDR3 is TGTGCCAGCAGTGGGCAGGGAAATCAGCCCCAGCATTTT. Translated: CASSGQGNQPQHF.